The 15 T cell receptor beta chains listed next were all sequenced from one sample in a study of cytomegalovirus exposure and HLA in healthy donors. Primers included in the PCR were 60 Vbeta and 13 Jbeta primers. Only in-frame clones appear in the TCRdb table, and some are missing; sequencing was by immunoSEQ multiplex PCR. The data contain more than 80,000 clones, 78% of them singletons. Sequencing used PBMCs. The receptors here all came from a young man in good health and CMV-seropositive.

V usage is TRBV4-1 and J usage is TRBJ2-7, with a tentative D call TRBD1 (6 bases). Germline CDR1 and CDR2: MGHRA and YSYEKL. The CDR3 runs 14 residues. Between the trimmed V and J ends, which lost 3 bases and 2 bases, there was a span of 11 bases. The CDR3 DNA sequence: TGCGCCAGCAGCCAGGAGACAGGAGCCTACGAGCAGTACTTC. As protein: CASSQETGAYEQYF.

The gene calls are TRBV19 and TRBJ1-4, with a weak D call TRBD1 (5 bases). The germline CDR1 and CDR2 sequences are LNHDA and SQIVND (reference sequence). The CDR3 loop spans 13 amino acids. With 10 bases removed from V and 6 bases from J, the gap between germline ends came to 15 bases. Written as DNA, the CDR3 is TGTGCCACCAACGACCCGGGGGATGAAAAACTGTTTTTT. As protein: CATNDPGDEKLFF.

This clone was recorded a few times. The chain is built from TRBV7-2 and TRBJ2-5; D gene unclear. The CDR3 is made up of 13 amino acids. The ends were cut back, 3 bases at V and 2 bases at J, with 7 bases in the middle. The germline gives CDR1 SGHTA, CDR2 FQGNSA. CDR3: CASSLGRQETQYF. The DNA of the CDR3 is TGTGCCAGCAGCTTGGGCAGACAAGAGACCCAGTACTTC.

This chain connects TRBV28 to TRBJ1-5; TRBD1 aligns across 8 bases. Per the germline V gene, CDR1 is MDHEN and CDR2 is SYDVKM. Unmatched junction bases numbered 10, after V lost 6 bases and J lost 6 bases. This CDR3 contains 15 residues. Here the CDR3 reads CASRTTQGASQPQHF. CDR3 nucleotides: TGTGCCAGCAGGACTACTCAGGGGGCGAGTCAGCCCCAGCATTTT.

The chain joins TRBV9 to TRBJ2-1; unclear D gene. The germline gives CDR1 SGDLS, CDR2 YYNGEE. V was shortened by 1 base and J by 7 bases, with 6 bases between the two germline ends. The CDR3 runs to 12 residues. DNA for the CDR3: TGTGCCAGCAGCGTATTTAATAATGAGCAGTTCTTC. Translation gives CASSVFNNEQFF.

J is TRBJ2-5 and V is TRBV5-1; TRBD2 matches 10 bases. Germline assignment: CDR1 SGHRS and CDR2 YFSETQ. Trimming cost V 4 bases and J 3 bases; bases outside gene matches: 6. This CDR3 comprises 15 residues. CDR3 sequence reads: CASSRTGTSEETQYF. The CDR3 region has the DNA TGCGCCAGCAGCCGCACTGGGACTAGCGAAGAGACCCAGTACTTC.

The chain joins TRBV27 to TRBJ2-7; 7 bases map to TRBD1. V lost 6 bases, J lost 3 bases, and 5 bases stayed unmatched. This CDR3 comprises 13 residues. Germline V gene sequence: CDR1 MNHEY, CDR2 SMNVEV (reference sequence). The CDR3 spells CASSRDSSYEQYF. CDR3 DNA sequence: TGTGCCAGCAGCAGGGACAGCAGCTACGAGCAGTACTTC.

This clone showed up just a few times. The V gene is TRBV6-9, the J gene TRBJ2-2; D is perhaps TRBD2 (5 bases). Germline loops: CDR1 MNHGY, CDR2 SVAAGI. The CDR3 totals 14 residues. With 6 bases removed from V and 1 base from J, the gap between germline ends came to 9 bases. CDR3 sequence reads: CASRERENTGELFF. CDR3 sequence (DNA): TGTGCCAGCAGGGAGAGGGAGAACACCGGGGAGCTGTTTTTT.

The J gene is TRBJ2-3, the V gene TRBV6-4; tentatively, D is TRBD2 (5 bases). This CDR3 has 15 residues. Germline V gene lookup returns CDR1 MRHNA and CDR2 SNTAGT. Trimming shortened V by 4 bases and J by 0 bases, and 11 bases separated the two germline ends. The CDR3 reads CASSAREHSTDTQYF. DNA for the CDR3: TGTGCCAGCAGTGCTCGGGAACATAGCACAGATACGCAGTATTTT.

This chain joins TRBV5-6 and TRBJ2-2; D is unresolved. The CDR3 consists of 12 residues. Germline V CDR1 and CDR2: SGHDT, YYEEEE. Deletions cut 2 bases from V and 5 bases from J, with 4 bases between. CDR3 DNA sequence: TGTGCCAGCAGCTTTAAAACCGGGGAGCTGTTTTTT. Its translation: CASSFKTGELFF.

The gene calls are TRBV21-1 and TRBJ1-1. TRBV21-1 is assigned pseudogene status. The CDR3 runs 14 residues. This CDR3 is CASSKVLGGTEAFF. In nucleotides, the CDR3 is TGTGCCAGCAGCAAAGTCCTGGGGGGGACTGAAGCTTTCTTT.

This clone has just a few counts. The chain carries TRBV6-1 and TRBJ2-7, with a tentative D call TRBD2 (5 bases). The CDR3 runs to 15 residues. Germline values: CDR1 MNHNS, CDR2 SASEGT. V lost 3 bases and J lost 2, with 14 bases in between. CDR3 sequence (DNA): TGTGCCAGCAGTGAGAGGGCCAGTTGGCCCTACGAGCAGTACTTC. Amino acids: CASSERASWPYEQYF.

The rearrangement links TRBV2 to TRBJ1-1; D call uncertain. CDR1 and CDR2 from the germline V gene are SNHLY and FYNNEI. The CDR3 consists of 17 residues. With 0 bases removed from V and 0 bases from J, the gap between germline ends came to 14 bases. CDR3 in amino acids: CASSEAILGEVNTEAFF. CDR3 DNA: TGTGCCAGCAGTGAAGCGATCCTCGGGGAGGTGAACACTGAAGCTTTCTTT. Full variable domain (rest looked up from reference TRBV2 and TRBJ1-1): EPEVTQTPSHQVTQMGQEVILRCVPISNHLYFYWYRQILGQKVEFLVSFYNNEISEKSEIFDDQFSVERPDGSNFTLKIRSTKLEDSAMYFCASSEAILGEVNTEAFFGQGTRLTVV.

The sample holds one count of this clone. The junction differs from germline at one of its ends, possibly a read error. The chain employs TRBV7-9 and TRBJ1-2, with a tentative D call TRBD1 (5 bases). The CDR3 covers 13 residues. CDR1 and CDR2 from the germline V gene are SEHNR and FQNEAQ (reference sequence). This CDR3 is CASSNPTERNSSF. The CDR3, as DNA: TGTGCCAGCAGCAACCCGACAGAAAGAAATAGTAGCTTC.

The chain recombines TRBV7-3 with TRBJ2-1; TRBD1 is a possible D gene (6 bases). Germline V gene data show CDR1 as SGHTA and CDR2 as FQGTGA. This CDR3 has 12 residues. The V end was cut by 10 bases, the J end by 5 bases, with 12 bases between. CDR3 residues: CATRDNDNEQFF. CDR3 DNA: TGTGCCACCCGGGACAATGACAATGAGCAGTTCTTC.